Reported below is one T cell receptor beta chain. The antigen remains unidentified. This sample was included in a study of Ad26.COV2.S vaccination and SARS-CoV-2 variants. Study background: The donor participated in the COV1001 trial, in its Ad26.COV2.S arm. The authors gave Ad26.COV2.S intramuscularly, either once or twice 56 days apart. Findings and caveats of the study: Researchers reported similar non-spike TCR breadth in vaccine and placebo recipients.

Treatment here: around 19 received Ad26.COV2.S at low or high dose, single or two shots; 5 received placebo; per-sample allocation not given. Specimen acquisition occurred on day 63 following the initial vaccine or placebo injection. The donor was a Boston adult aged 18-55 years. Assay: immunoSEQ multiplex PCR; the TCRdb copy retains only in-frame clones and omits some. The sample records a few hundred thousand clones, roughly 90% being singletons. The CDR3 totals 12 residues. The ends were cut back, 5 bases at V and 6 bases at J, with 9 bases in the middle. Germline V gene sequence: CDR1 SGHTA, CDR2 FQGNSA.

The genes are TRBV7-2 and TRBJ2-3; D is unclear. The receptor was derived from a person between 18 and 65 years old who received the Ad26.COV2.S COVID-19 vaccine or a placebo. This specimen consisted of peripheral blood, obtained in a trial of Ad26.COV2.S vaccine versus placebo. CDR3 region: CASSTSLDTQYF. The CDR3 DNA reads as TGTGCCAGCAGCACCTCGTTGGATACGCAGTATTTT.